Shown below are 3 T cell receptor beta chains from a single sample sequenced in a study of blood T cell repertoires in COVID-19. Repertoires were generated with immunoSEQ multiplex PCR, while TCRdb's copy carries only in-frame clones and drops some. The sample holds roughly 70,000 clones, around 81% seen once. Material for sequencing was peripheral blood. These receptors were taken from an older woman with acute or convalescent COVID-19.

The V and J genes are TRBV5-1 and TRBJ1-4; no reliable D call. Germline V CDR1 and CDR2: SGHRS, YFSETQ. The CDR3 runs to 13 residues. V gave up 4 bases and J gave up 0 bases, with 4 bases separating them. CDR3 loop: CASSVTTNEKLFF. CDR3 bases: TGCGCCAGCAGCGTAACAACTAATGAAAAACTGTTTTTT.

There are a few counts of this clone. The CDR3, as DNA: TGCAGCGTTGAATCGCAGGGCGAGACTGAAGCTTTCTTT. Translated: CSVESQGETEAFF. The rearrangement links TRBV29-1 to TRBJ1-1; weak D call: TRBD1 (5 bases). CDR1 and CDR2 from the germline V gene are SQVTM and ANQGSEA. Trimming pared 2 bases from V and 5 bases from J, leaving 12 bases between. This CDR3 region has 13 residues. Variable domain in full (rest from reference TRBV29-1 and TRBJ1-1): SAVISQKPSRDICQRGTSLTIQCQVDSQVTMMFWYRQQPGQSLTLIATANQGSEATYESGFVIDKFPISRPNLTFSTLTVSNMSPEDSSIYLCSVESQGETEAFFGQGTRLTVV.

The CDR3 nucleotides are TGTGCCAGCAGACGGGACAGAGCCAATTCACCCCTCCACTTT. This gives the protein CASRRDRANSPLHF. The J gene is TRBJ1-6, the V gene TRBV27, with TRBD1 matching over 7 bases. Trimming cost V 6 bases and J 7 bases; bases outside gene matches: 6. The CDR3 length is 14 residues. Germline V gives CDR1 MNHEY, CDR2 SMNVEV (reference sequence).